The clone carrying this T cell receptor beta chain was picked up a small number of times. Its antigen remains unidentified. The source of the sample is a study of beta chain features in type 1 diabetes. Findings and limits, study-wide: HLA effects on TCRB rearrangement stayed unresolved here. All four CD4+ subsets from Type 1 diabetes patients carried moderately but significantly shorter TCRB CDR3s.

As every portion of the isolated RNA was reverse transcribed, the sequencing read expressed TCRB transcripts. Using immunoSEQ multiplex PCR, the repertoire was profiled, and TCRdb retains in-frame clones only, with some absent. Among around 260,000 clones, around 24% were seen once, and the ten largest hold 0.012%. Only one heparinised blood draw was taken per donor, and its volume averaged around 110 mL. Naive, central memory, regulatory and stem cell-like memory cells within the CD4+ compartment were sorted using CD45RO/CCR7/CD25/CD127/CD95/CD27. Germline values: CDR1 SGHTA, CDR2 FQGNSA. CDR3 length: 16 residues. Trimming removed 5 bases from V and 4 bases from J; junction bases left unmatched: 5.

The origin of this receptor is a woman under 40 with type 1 diabetes. The chain has TRBV7-2 and TRBJ2-6, with 10 bases identical to TRBD1. What was sequenced was naive CD4+ T cells from blood. The CDR3 region is CASSPGTGVGANVLTF. The CDR3 DNA reads TGTGCCAGCAGCCCCGGGACAGGGGTCGGGGCCAACGTCCTGACTTTC. The whole variable domain, remainder taken from reference TRBV7-2 and TRBJ2-6, is GAGVSQSPSNKVTEKGKDVELRCDPISGHTALYWYRQSLGQGLEFLIYFQGNSAPDKSGLPSDRFSAERTGGSVSTLTIQRTQQEDSAVYLCASSPGTGVGANVLTFGAGSRLTVL.